Below are 18 T cell receptor beta chains sequenced from a single sample in a study of control samples from healthy donors and cancer patients. TCRdb's copy holds only in-frame clones and misses some; the assay was immunoSEQ multiplex PCR. Of fewer than 120,000 clones in the sample, around 89% were seen once. The specimen sequenced was PBMCs. Source of these receptors: a woman aged 60-70 years with lung cancer.

The chain employs TRBV11-3 and TRBJ2-1; 7 nucleotides line up with TRBD2. The V segment lost 6 bases and the J segment 7 bases; nucleotides outside the gene matches: 15. The CDR3 is 16 residues long. Germline V gene data show CDR1 as SGHNT and CDR2 as YENEEA. CDR3 nucleotides: TGTGCCAGCAGATCTGATACGGCGGGAGTGCGAAATGAGCAGTTCTTC. Translating gives CASRSDTAGVRNEQFF.

The rearrangement links TRBV11-3 to TRBJ1-1; D remains unclear. This CDR3 is built from 14 residues. Trimming pared 3 bases from V and 1 base from J, leaving 9 bases between. Germline assignment: CDR1 SGHNT and CDR2 YENEEA. Here the CDR3 reads CASSFQEPNTEAFF. CDR3 nucleotides: TGTGCCAGCAGCTTTCAGGAACCGAACACTGAAGCTTTCTTT.

The chain carries TRBV7-6 and TRBJ2-5, with TRBD2 as a possible D gene (5 bases). Germline V CDR1 and CDR2: SGHVS, FNYEAQ. V gave up 6 bases and J gave up 2 bases, with 19 bases separating them. This CDR3 is built from 16 residues. CDR3 DNA sequence: TGTGCCAGCAGTCAAAGGCCTTTTGGAGGACAAGAGACCCAGTACTTC. Amino acid sequence: CASSQRPFGGQETQYF.

V and J are TRBV14 and TRBJ2-7, with 8 nucleotides matching TRBD1. The V gene end was trimmed by 4 bases and the J gene end by 7 bases; junction bases not matched to a gene: 9. Germline loops: CDR1 SGHDN, CDR2 FVKESK. This CDR3 region has 14 residues. The CDR3 reads CASSLSGGLREQYF. In DNA, the CDR3 is TGTGCCAGCAGCCTTTCAGGGGGCCTGCGGGAGCAGTACTTC. Supplemented by reference TRBV14 and TRBJ2-7, the full variable domain reads EAGVTQFPSHSVIEKGQTVTLRCDPISGHDNLYWYRRVMGKEIKFLLHFVKESKQDESGMPNNRFLAERTGGTYSTLKVQPAELEDSGVYFCASSLSGGLREQYFGPGTRLTVT.

The gene calls are TRBV7-6 and TRBJ2-3; D call uncertain. The CDR3 length is 15 residues. V was pared by 0 bases and J by 4 bases, with 11 bases between. Germline CDR1 is SGHVS and CDR2 is FNYEAQ. The CDR3 DNA reads TGTGCCAGCAGCTTAGCTCATCTTGCTGCAGATACGCAGTATTTT. The encoded protein is CASSLAHLAADTQYF.

This chain uses TRBV29-1 with TRBJ2-1; D perhaps matches TRBD1 (6 bases). The CDR3 spans 16 residues. Germline CDR1 reads SQVTM; CDR2 reads ANQGSEA. The V end was cut by 0 bases, the J end by 0 bases, with 12 bases between. CDR3 in amino acids: CSVEDRQVSSYNEQFF. In nucleotides, the CDR3 is TGCAGCGTTGAAGATAGACAGGTGAGCTCCTACAATGAGCAGTTCTTC.

The V call is TRBV14, the J call TRBJ1-1; D uncertain. This CDR3 is 17 amino acids long. Germline CDR1 SGHDN, CDR2 FVKESK. The V end lost 0 bases, the J end lost 3 bases, and 17 bases lay between the germline ends. For the CDR3, the DNA is TGTGCCAGCAGCCAAGAGGTGAATTGGGGATGGGACACTGAAGCTTTCTTT. This codes for CASSQEVNWGWDTEAFF. Full variable domain (rest looked up from reference TRBV14 and TRBJ1-1): EAGVTQFPSHSVIEKGQTVTLRCDPISGHDNLYWYRRVMGKEIKFLLHFVKESKQDESGMPNNRFLAERTGGTYSTLKVQPAELEDSGVYFCASSQEVNWGWDTEAFFGQGTRLTVV.

The chain is built from TRBV20-1 and TRBJ1-1; a possible D gene is TRBD1 (5 bases). The V gene lost 3 bases and the J gene lost 0 bases, with 14 bases spanning the gap. CDR3 length: 15 amino acids. From germline, CDR1 is DFQATT and CDR2 SNEGSKA (reference sequence). The CDR3 sequence is CSASDAGHLNTEAFF. The DNA of the CDR3 is TGCAGTGCTAGTGATGCGGGGCACTTGAACACTGAAGCTTTCTTT.

V usage is TRBV5-1 and J usage is TRBJ1-5; the match to TRBD1 covers 8 bases. Germline V gene lookup returns CDR1 SGHRS and CDR2 YFSETQ. There are 18 residues in the CDR3. V lost 0 bases, J lost 6 bases, and 14 bases stayed unmatched. CDR3 DNA sequence: TGCGCCAGCAGCTTGGTACCAGGGGGCGCAGTCGGAGGTCAGCCCCAGCATTTT. As protein: CASSLVPGGAVGGQPQHF.

The rearrangement joins TRBV5-6 to TRBJ1-6, with TRBD1 identical over 7 bases. The V segment lost 3 bases and the J segment 8 bases; nucleotides outside the gene matches: 5. Per germline, CDR1 SGHDT and CDR2 YYEEEE. The CDR3 is made up of 14 amino acids. For the CDR3, the DNA is TGTGCCAGCAGCTCCCGGGACAGATATTCACCCCTCCACTTT. Translated: CASSSRDRYSPLHF.

The chain uses TRBV10-3 and TRBJ2-5; D is undetermined. V lost 3 bases, J lost 1 base, and 9 bases lay in between. This CDR3 is built from 14 residues. Germline V gene data show CDR1 as ENHRY and CDR2 as SYGVKD. The DNA of the CDR3 is TGTGCCATCAGTGATTATGCCGGCCAAGAGACCCAGTACTTC. Residues: CAISDYAGQETQYF.

The chain has TRBV6-5 and TRBJ1-3; possibly TRBD1 for D (5 bases). The V and J ends lost 6 bases and 0 bases respectively, with 12 bases between them. Germline V lookup: CDR1 MNHEY, CDR2 SVGAGI. CDR3 length equals 15 residues. The CDR3 DNA is TGTGCCAGCAGCATACAGGAGGGCTCTGGAAACACCATATATTTT. As protein: CASSIQEGSGNTIYF.

V gene TRBV19 combines with J gene TRBJ2-7; 7 bases agree with TRBD1. Germline V gene sequence: CDR1 LNHDA, CDR2 SQIVND (reference sequence). The J segment lost 0 bases and the V segment lost 4 bases, leaving 9 bases of the junction unmatched. This CDR3 spans 16 amino acids. CDR3 sequence: CASSTSGTASSYEQYF. CDR3 nucleotides: TGTGCCAGTAGTACCTCCGGGACAGCTAGCTCCTACGAGCAGTACTTC.

This clone has more than one count but fewer than ten. This sequence joins TRBV30 and TRBJ1-5; D call uncertain. CDR3 length equals 13 residues. V lost 0 bases, J lost 0 bases, and 3 bases lay in between. Looked up from germline, CDR1 is GTSNPN and CDR2 is SVGIG (reference sequence). CDR3 amino acids: CAWSVDSNQPQHF. CDR3 nucleotides: TGTGCCTGGAGTGTCGATAGCAATCAGCCCCAGCATTTT.

The rearrangement uses TRBV6-5 and TRBJ2-6; no clear D. Germline loops: CDR1 MNHEY, CDR2 SVGAGI. The CDR3 is made up of 13 amino acids. V was shortened by 6 bases and J by 7 bases, with 10 bases between the two germline ends. The CDR3 loop is CASREPPANVLTF. In DNA, the CDR3 is TGTGCCAGCAGGGAGCCCCCTGCCAACGTCCTGACTTTC.

In this sample, this clone turned up once. The chain uses TRBV5-1 and TRBJ1-6; 8 nucleotides align to TRBD1. CDR3 length: 16 residues. Germline V lookup: CDR1 SGHRS, CDR2 YFSETQ. The V gene end was trimmed by 0 bases and the J gene end by 9 bases; junction bases not matched to a gene: 8. CDR3 in amino acids: CASSLGAQGVSSPLHF. For the CDR3, the DNA is TGCGCCAGCAGCTTGGGGGCACAGGGGGTGAGTTCACCCCTCCACTTT.

The chain has TRBV10-3 and TRBJ1-6; D is ambiguous. The CDR3 loop spans 14 amino acids. Germline CDR1 reads ENHRY; CDR2 reads SYGVKD. V was pared by 2 bases and J by 7 bases, with 9 bases between. The DNA for the CDR3 is TGTGCCATCAGTGAGAAGGACCAAAATTCACCCCTCCACTTT. It yields the protein CAISEKDQNSPLHF.

This chain uses TRBV24-1 with TRBJ2-1; 8 bases map to TRBD2. This CDR3 contains 17 residues. Germline-derived CDR1 and CDR2 are KGHDR and SFDVKD. Losses at the gene ends were 9 bases for V and 0 bases for J; bases not matched to a gene: 12. In nucleotides, the CDR3 is TGTGCCACCGGGGGGGCTAGCGGGCGTACCTCCTACAATGAGCAGTTCTTC. Its protein is CATGGASGRTSYNEQFF.